This T cell receptor beta chain was documented in a study of T cell repertoires in cytomegalovirus infection. For the study at large: In the study, CMV epitopes included recently identified HLA-C-restricted and well-studied HLA-B-restricted ones.

Comments on this clonotype: No antigen is known for it. Possible read error: a much larger clone is one base away.

Points from the study as a whole: Individuals carrying CMV plus the relevant HLA were identified by cumulative frequency of public TCR beta families. HLA-C-restricted, CMV-specific TCR beta clonotypes were dominant ex vivo.

The germline V gene has CDR1 LGHNA and CDR2 YNFKEQ. The CDR3 covers 14 residues. TCRdb re-derived calls from the reads in MiXCR, one entry per CDR3 protein. The sample consists of fewer than 1,000,000 distinct CDR3 sequences, roughly 31% of them appearing once. Sequenced material: cultured CD8+ T cells from PBMCs, taken from culture after CMV antigen stimulation. This rearrangement joins TRBV4-2 to TRBJ2-3, with D tentatively TRBD1 (6 bases). The TCR originated in a human donor in good health (CMV status not recorded). Some clones in this sample may be carry-over from other donors' samples. The CDR3 reads CVSSHAGQRDTQYF. CDR3 DNA sequence: TGTGTCAGCAGCCACGCCGGACAGAGGGATACGCAGTATTTT.